This section outlines one T cell receptor (beta chain) sequence together with its context. The antigen remains unidentified. Of the isolated RNA, all was reverse transcribed, and so the sequenced material was expressed TCRB transcripts. The assay was immunoSEQ multiplex PCR, and TCRdb's table has in-frame clones only and misses some. This sample has 600,000 to 700,000 clones, with around an eighth found just once. These data come from a study of beta chain features in type 1 diabetes. The study, taken as a whole, reports: Diminished insertions and augmented deletions at VDJ junctions characterized type 1 diabetes patients. Patients' naive, central memory and Treg TCRB repertoires seemed closer to one another than those of healthy donors. Any HLA type influence on TCRB rearrangement was left unresolved here. People with Type 1 diabetes carried modestly yet significantly shorter TCRB CDR3s in all four CD4+ subsets.

Purities over 95% were achieved in all sorted populations. This CDR3 is 11 amino acids long. Trimming left V 7 bases short and J 0 bases short, with 3 bases between. Germline assignment: CDR1 SNHLY and CDR2 FYNNEI. The chain links TRBV2 to TRBJ2-5; D ambiguous. This receptor was obtained from a man aged 30 to 45 with type 1 diabetes. Sequenced: naive CD4+ T cells from blood. The DNA for the CDR3 is TGTGCCAGCACCAACCAAGAGACCCAGTACTTC. The encoded protein is CASTNQETQYF.